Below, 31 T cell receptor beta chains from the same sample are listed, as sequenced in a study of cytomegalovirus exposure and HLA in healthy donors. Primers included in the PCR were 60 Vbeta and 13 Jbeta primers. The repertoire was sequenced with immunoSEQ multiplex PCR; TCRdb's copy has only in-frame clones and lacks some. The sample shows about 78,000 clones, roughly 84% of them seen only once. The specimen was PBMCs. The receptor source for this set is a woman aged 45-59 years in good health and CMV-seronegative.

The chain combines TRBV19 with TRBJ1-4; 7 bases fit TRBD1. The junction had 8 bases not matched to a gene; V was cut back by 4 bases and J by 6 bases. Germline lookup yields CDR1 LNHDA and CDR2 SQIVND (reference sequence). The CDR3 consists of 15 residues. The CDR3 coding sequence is TGTGCCAGTAGTAACCGACAGGGTCGGGATGAAAAACTGTTTTTT. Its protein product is CASSNRQGRDEKLFF.

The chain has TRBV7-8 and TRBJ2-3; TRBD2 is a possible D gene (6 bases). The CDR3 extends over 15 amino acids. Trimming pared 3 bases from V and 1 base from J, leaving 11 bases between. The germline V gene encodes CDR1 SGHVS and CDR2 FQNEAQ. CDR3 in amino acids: CASSFPTGGTDTQYF. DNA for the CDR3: TGTGCCAGCAGCTTCCCTACGGGGGGCACAGATACGCAGTATTTT.

Here the CDR3 DNA reads TGTGCCAGCAGCCTCGACAGGGGCAACACTGAAGCTTTCTTT. It encodes CASSLDRGNTEAFF. The gene calls are TRBV5-4 and TRBJ1-1; 8 positions agree with TRBD1. This CDR3 region has 14 residues. The junction had 4 bases not matched to a gene; V was cut back by 4 bases and J by 2 bases. Germline CDR1 SGHNT, CDR2 YYREEE (reference sequence).

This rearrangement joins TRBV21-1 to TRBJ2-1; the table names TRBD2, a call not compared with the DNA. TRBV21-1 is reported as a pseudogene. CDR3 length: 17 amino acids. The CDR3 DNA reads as TGTGCCAGCGGGGGACTAGCGGGATCCCCCTCCTACAATGAGCAGTTCTTC. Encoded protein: CASGGLAGSPSYNEQFF.

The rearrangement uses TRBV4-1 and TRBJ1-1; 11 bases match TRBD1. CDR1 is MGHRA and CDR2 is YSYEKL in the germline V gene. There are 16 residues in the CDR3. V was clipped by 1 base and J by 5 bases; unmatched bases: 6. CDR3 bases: TGCGCCAGCAGCCAAGCCCCCGGGACAGGGGGGACTGAAGCTTTCTTT. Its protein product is CASSQAPGTGGTEAFF.

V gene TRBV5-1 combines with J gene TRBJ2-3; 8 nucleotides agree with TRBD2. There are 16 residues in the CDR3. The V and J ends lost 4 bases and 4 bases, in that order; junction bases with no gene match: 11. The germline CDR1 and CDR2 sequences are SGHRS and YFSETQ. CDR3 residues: CASSPAGGGRSDTQYF. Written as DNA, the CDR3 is TGCGCCAGCAGCCCTGCCGGGGGGGGGAGGTCAGATACGCAGTATTTT. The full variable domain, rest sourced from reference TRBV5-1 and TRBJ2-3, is KAGVTQTPRYLIKTRGQQVTLSCSPISGHRSVSWYQQTPGQGLQFLFEYFSETQRNKGNFPGRFSGRQFSNSRSEMNVSTLELGDSALYLCASSPAGGGRSDTQYFGPGTRLTVL.

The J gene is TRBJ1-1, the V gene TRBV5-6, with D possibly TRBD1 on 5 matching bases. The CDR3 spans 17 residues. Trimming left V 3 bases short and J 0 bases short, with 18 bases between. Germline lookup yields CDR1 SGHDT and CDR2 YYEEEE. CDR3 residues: CASSSTWGGTMNTEAFF. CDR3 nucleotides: TGTGCCAGCAGCTCTACTTGGGGCGGAACCATGAACACTGAAGCTTTCTTT.

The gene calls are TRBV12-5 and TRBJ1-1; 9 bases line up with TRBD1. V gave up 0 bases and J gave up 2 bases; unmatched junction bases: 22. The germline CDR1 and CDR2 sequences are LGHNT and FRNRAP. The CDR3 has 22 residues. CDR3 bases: TGTGCTAGTGGTTTGGTACTCTTGCAGGTGGAAAAGCGGGACAGGGTAAACACTGAAGCTTTCTTT. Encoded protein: CASGLVLLQVEKRDRVNTEAFF.

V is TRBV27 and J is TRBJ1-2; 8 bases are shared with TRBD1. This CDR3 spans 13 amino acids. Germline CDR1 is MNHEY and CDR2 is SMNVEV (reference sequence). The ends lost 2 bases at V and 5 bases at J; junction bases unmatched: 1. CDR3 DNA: TGTGCCAGCAGTTTACGACAGGGGTATGGCTACACCTTC. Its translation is CASSLRQGYGYTF.

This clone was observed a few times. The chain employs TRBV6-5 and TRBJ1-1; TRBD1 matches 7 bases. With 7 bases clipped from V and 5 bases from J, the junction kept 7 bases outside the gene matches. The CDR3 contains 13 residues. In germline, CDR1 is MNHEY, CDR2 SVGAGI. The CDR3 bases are TGTGCCAGCATTCACAGGGGAGAGACTGAAGCTTTCTTT. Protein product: CASIHRGETEAFF.

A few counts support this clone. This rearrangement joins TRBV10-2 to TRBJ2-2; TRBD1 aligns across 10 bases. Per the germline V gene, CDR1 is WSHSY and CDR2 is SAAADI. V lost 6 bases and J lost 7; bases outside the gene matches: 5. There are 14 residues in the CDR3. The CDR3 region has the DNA TGCGCCAGCAGAGAGGACAGGGGGTTCGGGGAGCTGTTTTTT. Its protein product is CASREDRGFGELFF.

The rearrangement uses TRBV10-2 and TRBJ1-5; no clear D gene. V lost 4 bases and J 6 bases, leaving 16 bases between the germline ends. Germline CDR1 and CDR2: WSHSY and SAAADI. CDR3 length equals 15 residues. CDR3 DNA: TGCGCCAGCAGTGCGATCGGGAGTTCAGCTCAGCCCCAGCATTTT. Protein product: CASSAIGSSAQPQHF.

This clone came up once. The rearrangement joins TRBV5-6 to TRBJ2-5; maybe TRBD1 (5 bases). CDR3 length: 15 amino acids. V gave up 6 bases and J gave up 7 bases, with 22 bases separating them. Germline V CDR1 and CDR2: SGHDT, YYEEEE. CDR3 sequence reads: CASTTDRGRFATQYF. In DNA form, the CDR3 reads TGTGCCAGCACCACCGACAGAGGCAGGTTCGCGACCCAGTACTTC.

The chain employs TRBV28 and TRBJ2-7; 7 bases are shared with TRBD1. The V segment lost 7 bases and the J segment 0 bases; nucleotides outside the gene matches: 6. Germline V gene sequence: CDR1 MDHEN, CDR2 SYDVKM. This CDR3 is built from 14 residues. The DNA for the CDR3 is TGTGCCAGCAACTCACAGGGGAGCTCCTACGAGCAGTACTTC. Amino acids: CASNSQGSSYEQYF. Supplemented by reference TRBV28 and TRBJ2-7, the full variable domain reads DVKVTQSSRYLVKRTGEKVFLECVQDMDHENMFWYRQDPGLGLRLIYFSYDVKMKEKGDIPEGYSVSREKKERFSLILESASTNQTSMYLCASNSQGSSYEQYFGPGTRLTVT.

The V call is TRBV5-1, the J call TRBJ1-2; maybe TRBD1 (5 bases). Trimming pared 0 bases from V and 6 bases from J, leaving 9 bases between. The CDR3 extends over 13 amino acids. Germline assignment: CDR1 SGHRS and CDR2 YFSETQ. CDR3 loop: CASSLGGENGYTF. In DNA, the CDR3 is TGCGCCAGCAGCTTGGGGGGGGAGAATGGCTACACCTTC.

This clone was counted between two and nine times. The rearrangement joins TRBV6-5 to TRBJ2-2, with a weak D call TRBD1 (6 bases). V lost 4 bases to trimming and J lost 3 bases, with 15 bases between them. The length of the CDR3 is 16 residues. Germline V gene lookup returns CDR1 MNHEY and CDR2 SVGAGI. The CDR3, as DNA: TGTGCCAGCAGTTTAAAGGGGGTCCTCTACACCGGGGAGCTGTTTTTT. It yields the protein CASSLKGVLYTGELFF.

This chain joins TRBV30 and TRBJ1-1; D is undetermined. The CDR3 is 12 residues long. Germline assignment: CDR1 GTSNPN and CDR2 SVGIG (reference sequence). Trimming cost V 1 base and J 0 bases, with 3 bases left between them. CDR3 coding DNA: TGTGCCTGGAGTGCCATGAACACTGAAGCTTTCTTT. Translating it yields CAWSAMNTEAFF.

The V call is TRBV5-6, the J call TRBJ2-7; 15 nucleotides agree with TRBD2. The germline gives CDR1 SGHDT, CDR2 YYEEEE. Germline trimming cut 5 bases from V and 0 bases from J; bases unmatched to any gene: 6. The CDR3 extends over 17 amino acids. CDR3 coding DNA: TGTGCCAGCAGGCCAGGGACTAGCGGGGGGTTCTCCTACGAGCAGTACGTC. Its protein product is CASRPGTSGGFSYEQYV.

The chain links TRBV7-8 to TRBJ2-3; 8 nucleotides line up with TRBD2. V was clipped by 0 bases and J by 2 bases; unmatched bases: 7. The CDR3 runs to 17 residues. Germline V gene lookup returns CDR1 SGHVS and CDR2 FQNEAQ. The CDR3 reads CASSLALLAGITDTQYF. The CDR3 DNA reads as TGTGCCAGCAGCTTAGCGTTGCTAGCGGGCATCACAGATACGCAGTATTTT.

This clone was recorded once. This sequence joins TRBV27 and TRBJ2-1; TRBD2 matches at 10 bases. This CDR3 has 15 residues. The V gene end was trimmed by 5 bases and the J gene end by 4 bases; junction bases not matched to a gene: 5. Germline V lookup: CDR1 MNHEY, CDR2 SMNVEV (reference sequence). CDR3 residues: CASSLAGVPYNEQFF. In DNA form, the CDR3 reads TGTGCCAGCAGTCTAGCGGGGGTGCCTTACAATGAGCAGTTCTTC.

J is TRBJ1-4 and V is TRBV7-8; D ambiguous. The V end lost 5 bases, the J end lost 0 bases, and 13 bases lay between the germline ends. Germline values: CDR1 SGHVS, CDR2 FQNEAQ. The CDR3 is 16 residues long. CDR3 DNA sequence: TGTGCCAGCAGCACCCGGTCCGGGGCAACTAATGAAAAACTGTTTTTT. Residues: CASSTRSGATNEKLFF.

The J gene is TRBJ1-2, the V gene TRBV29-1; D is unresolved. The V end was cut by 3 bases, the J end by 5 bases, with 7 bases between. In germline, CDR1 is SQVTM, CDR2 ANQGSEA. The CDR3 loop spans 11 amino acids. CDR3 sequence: CSVDPGYGYTF. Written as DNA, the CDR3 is TGCAGCGTTGATCCGGGGTATGGCTACACCTTC.

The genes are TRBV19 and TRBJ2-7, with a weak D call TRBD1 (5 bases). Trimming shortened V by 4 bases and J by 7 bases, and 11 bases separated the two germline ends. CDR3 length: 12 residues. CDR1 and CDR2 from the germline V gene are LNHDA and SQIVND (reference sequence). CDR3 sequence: CASSTQGLEQYF. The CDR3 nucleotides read TGTGCCAGTAGTACCCAGGGTCTGGAGCAGTACTTC.

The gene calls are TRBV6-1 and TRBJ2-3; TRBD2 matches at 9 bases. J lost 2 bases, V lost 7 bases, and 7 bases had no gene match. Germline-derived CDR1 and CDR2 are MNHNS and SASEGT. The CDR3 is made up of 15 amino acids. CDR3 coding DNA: TGTGCCAGCAAGGAACTAGCGGGCCCCACAGATACGCAGTATTTT. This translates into CASKELAGPTDTQYF.

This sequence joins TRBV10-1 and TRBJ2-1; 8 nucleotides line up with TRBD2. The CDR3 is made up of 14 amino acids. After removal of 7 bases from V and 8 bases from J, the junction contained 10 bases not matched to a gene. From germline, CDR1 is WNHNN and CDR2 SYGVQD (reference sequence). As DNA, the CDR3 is TGCGCCAGCACGGGAGGGGACCCCCGGGATGAGCAGTTCTTC. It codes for CASTGGDPRDEQFF.

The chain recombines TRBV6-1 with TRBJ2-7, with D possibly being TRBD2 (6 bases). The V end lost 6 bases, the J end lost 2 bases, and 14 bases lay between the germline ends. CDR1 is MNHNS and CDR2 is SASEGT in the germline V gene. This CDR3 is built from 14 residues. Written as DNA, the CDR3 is TGTGCCAGCAGCCGCGGGGACTTAACCTACGAGCAGTACGTC. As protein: CASSRGDLTYEQYV.

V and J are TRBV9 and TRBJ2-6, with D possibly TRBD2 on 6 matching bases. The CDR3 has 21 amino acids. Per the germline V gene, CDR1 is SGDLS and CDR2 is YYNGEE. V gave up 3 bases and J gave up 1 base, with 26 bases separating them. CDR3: CASSDVGRRPAYGSGANVLTF. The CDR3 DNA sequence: TGTGCCAGCAGCGATGTGGGGAGGAGGCCTGCTTATGGTTCTGGGGCCAACGTCCTGACTTTC. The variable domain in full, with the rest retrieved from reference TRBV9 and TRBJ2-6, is DSGVTQTPKHLITATGQRVTLRCSPRSGDLSVYWYQQSLDQGLQFLIQYYNGEERAKGNILERFSAQQFPDLHSELNLSSLELGDSALYFCASSDVGRRPAYGSGANVLTFGAGSRLTVL.

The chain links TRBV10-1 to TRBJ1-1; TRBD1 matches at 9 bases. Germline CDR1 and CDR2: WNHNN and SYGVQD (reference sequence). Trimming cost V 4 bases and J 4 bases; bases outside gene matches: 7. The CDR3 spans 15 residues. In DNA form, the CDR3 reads TGCGCCAGCAGTGGGTCAGACAGGGGGTCCACTGAAGCTTTCTTT. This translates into CASSGSDRGSTEAFF.

Here the CDR3 reads CASVSTRGGGGYTF. CDR3 nucleotides: TGTGCCAGCGTGTCGACAAGAGGGGGGGGAGGCTACACCTTC. The genes are TRBV6-1 and TRBJ1-2; the D gene is possibly TRBD1 (6 bases). Germline V gives CDR1 MNHNS, CDR2 SASEGT. The ends were cut back, 8 bases at V and 8 bases at J, with 21 bases in the middle. CDR3 length: 14 residues.

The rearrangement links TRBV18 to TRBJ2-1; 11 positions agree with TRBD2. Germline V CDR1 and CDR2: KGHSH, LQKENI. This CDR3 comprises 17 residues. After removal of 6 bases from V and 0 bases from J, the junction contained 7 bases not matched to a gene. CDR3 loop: CASSRRTSGLSYNEQFF. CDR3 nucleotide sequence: TGTGCCAGCTCTCGAAGGACTAGCGGGCTCTCCTACAATGAGCAGTTCTTC.

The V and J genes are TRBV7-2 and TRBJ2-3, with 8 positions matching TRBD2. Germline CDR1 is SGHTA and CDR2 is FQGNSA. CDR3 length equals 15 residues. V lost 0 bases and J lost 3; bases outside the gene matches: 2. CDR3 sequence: CASSLAAGGTDTQYF. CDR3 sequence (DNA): TGTGCCAGCAGCTTAGCGGCGGGGGGTACAGATACGCAGTATTTT. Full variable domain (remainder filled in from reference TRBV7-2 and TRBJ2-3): GAGVSQSPSNKVTEKGKDVELRCDPISGHTALYWYRQSLGQGLEFLIYFQGNSAPDKSGLPSDRFSAERTGGSVSTLTIQRTQQEDSAVYLCASSLAAGGTDTQYFGPGTRLTVL.